This TCR beta chain appears in the sequencing data of a study of cytomegalovirus exposure and HLA in healthy donors. Findings and limits, study-wide: High specificity and sensitivity for cytomegalovirus status were reported for the classifier.

Here immunoSEQ multiplex PCR was the method, and the copy in TCRdb shows in-frame clones only, minus some. The data contain around 300,000 clones, about 90% of them singletons. Separate from the approximately 670-subject first cohort, the 120-subject validation cohort was the one that the donors belonged to. CDR1 MNHEY and CDR2 SMNVEV come from the germline V gene (reference sequence). CDR3 length: 17 residues. The ends were cut back, 2 bases at V and 4 bases at J, with 18 bases in the middle. Concerning this clone itself: As yet, its antigen is unknown.

The sequencing sample was made of PBMCs. The sequence was collected from a woman aged 25 to 39 in good health and CMV-seropositive. The chain couples TRBV27 to TRBJ2-1; no reliable D call. The CDR3 DNA is TGTGCCAGCAGTTTAATGGGCAGGTCTCGACTTTACAATGAGCAGTTCTTC. It encodes CASSLMGRSRLYNEQFF.